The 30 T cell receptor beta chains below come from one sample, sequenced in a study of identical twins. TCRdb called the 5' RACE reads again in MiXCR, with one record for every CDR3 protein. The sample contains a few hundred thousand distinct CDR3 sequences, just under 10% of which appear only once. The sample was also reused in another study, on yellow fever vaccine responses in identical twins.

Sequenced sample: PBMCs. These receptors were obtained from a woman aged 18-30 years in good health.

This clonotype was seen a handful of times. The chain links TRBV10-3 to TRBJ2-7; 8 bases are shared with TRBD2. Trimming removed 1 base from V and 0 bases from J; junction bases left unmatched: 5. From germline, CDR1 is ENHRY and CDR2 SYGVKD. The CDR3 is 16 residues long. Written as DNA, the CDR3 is TGTGCCATCAGTGAGTTTAGGAGCGGGAGCTCCTACGAGCAGTACTTC. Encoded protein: CAISEFRSGSSYEQYF.

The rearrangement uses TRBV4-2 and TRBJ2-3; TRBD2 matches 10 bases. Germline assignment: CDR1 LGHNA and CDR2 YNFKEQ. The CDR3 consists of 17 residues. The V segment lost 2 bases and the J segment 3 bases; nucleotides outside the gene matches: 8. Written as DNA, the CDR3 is TGTGCCAGCAGCCAAAGGCTAGCGGGAGCGAGGACAGATACGCAGTATTTT. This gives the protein CASSQRLAGARTDTQYF.

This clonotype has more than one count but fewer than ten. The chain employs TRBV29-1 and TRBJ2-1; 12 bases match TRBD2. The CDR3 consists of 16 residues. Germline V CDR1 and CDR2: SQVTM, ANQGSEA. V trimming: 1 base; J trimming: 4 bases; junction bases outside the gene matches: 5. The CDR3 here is CSVEVASGRAYNEQFF. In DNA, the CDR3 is TGCAGCGTTGAAGTGGCTAGCGGGAGGGCGTACAATGAGCAGTTCTTC.

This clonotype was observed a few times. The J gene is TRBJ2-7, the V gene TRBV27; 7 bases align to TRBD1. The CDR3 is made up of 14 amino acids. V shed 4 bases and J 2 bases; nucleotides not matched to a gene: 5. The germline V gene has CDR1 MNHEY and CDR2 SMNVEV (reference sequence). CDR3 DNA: TGTGCCAGCAGTTCAACAGGGGACCCCTACGAGCAGTACTTC. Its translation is CASSSTGDPYEQYF.

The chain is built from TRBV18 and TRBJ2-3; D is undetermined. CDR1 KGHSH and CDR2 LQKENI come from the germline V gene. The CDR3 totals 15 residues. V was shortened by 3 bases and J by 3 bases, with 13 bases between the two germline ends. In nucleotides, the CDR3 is TGTGCCAGCTCACCCCGCGCCGCCAGAACAGATACGCAGTATTTT. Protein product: CASSPRAARTDTQYF.

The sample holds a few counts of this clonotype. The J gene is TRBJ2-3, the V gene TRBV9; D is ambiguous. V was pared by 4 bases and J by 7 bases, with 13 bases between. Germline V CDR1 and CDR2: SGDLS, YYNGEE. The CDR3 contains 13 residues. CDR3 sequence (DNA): TGTGCCAGCAGCCCTAAGGTCGATCATACGCAGTATTTT. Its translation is CASSPKVDHTQYF.

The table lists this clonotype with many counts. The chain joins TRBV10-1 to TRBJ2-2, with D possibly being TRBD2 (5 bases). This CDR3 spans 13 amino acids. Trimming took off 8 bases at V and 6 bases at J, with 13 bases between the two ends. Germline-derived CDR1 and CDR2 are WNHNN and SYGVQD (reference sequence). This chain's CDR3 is CASSNSEAGELFF. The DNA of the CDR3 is TGCGCCAGCTCGAATAGCGAGGCCGGGGAGCTGTTTTTT.

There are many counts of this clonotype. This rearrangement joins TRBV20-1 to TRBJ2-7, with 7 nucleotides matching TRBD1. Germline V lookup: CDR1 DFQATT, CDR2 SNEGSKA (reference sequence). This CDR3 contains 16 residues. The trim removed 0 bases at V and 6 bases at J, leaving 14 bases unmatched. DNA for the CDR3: TGCAGTGCTAGAGACCCGGAATCTGACAGGGAGAGCGAGCAGTACTTC. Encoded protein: CSARDPESDRESEQYF.

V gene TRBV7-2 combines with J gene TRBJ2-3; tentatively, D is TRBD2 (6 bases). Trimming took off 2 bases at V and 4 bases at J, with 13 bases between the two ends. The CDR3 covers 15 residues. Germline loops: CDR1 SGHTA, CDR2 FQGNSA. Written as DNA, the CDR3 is TGTGCCAGCAGCTTAACGACTAGGGATCCAGATACGCAGTATTTT. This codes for CASSLTTRDPDTQYF.

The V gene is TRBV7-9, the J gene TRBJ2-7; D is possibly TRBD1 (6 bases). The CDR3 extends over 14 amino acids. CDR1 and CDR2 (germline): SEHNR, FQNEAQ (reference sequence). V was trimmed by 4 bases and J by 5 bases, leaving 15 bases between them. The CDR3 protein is CASSSSAGEHEQYF. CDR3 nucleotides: TGTGCCAGCAGCTCCTCGGCAGGGGAGCACGAGCAGTACTTC.

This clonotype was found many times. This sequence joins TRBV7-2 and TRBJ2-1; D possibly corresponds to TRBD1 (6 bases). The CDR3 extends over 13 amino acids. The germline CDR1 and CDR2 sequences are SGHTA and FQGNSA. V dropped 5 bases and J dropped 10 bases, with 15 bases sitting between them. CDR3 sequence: CASSQKWGREQFF. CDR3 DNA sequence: TGTGCCAGCAGCCAGAAATGGGGGCGGGAGCAGTTCTTC. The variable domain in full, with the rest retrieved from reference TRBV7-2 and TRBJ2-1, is GAGVSQSPSNKVTEKGKDVELRCDPISGHTALYWYRQSLGQGLEFLIYFQGNSAPDKSGLPSDRFSAERTGGSVSTLTIQRTQQEDSAVYLCASSQKWGREQFFGPGTRLTVL.

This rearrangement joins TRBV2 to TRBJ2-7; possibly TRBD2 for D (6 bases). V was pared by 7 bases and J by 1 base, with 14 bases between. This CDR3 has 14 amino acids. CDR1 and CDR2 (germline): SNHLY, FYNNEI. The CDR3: CASTRDFSSYEQYF. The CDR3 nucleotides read TGTGCCAGCACCAGGGACTTTTCTTCCTACGAGCAGTACTTC.

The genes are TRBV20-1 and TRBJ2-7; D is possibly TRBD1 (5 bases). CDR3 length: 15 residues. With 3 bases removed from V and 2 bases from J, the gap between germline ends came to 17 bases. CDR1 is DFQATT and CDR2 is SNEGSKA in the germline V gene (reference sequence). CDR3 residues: CSASLFWGRAYEQYF. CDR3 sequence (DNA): TGCAGTGCTAGTCTCTTTTGGGGCAGGGCCTACGAGCAGTACTTC.

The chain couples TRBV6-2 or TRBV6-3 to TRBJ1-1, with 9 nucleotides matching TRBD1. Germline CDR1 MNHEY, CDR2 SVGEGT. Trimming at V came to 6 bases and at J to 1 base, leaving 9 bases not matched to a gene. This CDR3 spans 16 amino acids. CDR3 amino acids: CASSNLQGARNTEAFF. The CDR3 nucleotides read TGTGCCAGCAGCAATCTACAGGGGGCACGGAACACTGAAGCTTTCTTT.

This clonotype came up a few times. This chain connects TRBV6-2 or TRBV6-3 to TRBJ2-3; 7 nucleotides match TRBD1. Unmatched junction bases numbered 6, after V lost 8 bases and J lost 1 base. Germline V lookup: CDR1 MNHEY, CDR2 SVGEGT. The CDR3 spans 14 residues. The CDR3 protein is CASLRQGGTDTQYF. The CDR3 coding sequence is TGTGCCAGCTTACGACAGGGTGGCACAGATACGCAGTATTTT.

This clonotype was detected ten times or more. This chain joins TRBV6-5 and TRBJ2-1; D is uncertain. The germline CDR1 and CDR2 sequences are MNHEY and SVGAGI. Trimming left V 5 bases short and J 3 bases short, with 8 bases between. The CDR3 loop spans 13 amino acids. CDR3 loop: CASSTDLYNEQFF. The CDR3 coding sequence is TGTGCCAGCAGTACCGACCTCTACAATGAGCAGTTCTTC.

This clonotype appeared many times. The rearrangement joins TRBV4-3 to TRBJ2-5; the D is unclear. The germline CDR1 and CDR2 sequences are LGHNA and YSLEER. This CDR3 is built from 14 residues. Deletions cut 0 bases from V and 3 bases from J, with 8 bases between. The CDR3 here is CASSQDRRKETQYF. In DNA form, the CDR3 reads TGCGCCAGCAGCCAAGATCGACGTAAAGAGACCCAGTACTTC.

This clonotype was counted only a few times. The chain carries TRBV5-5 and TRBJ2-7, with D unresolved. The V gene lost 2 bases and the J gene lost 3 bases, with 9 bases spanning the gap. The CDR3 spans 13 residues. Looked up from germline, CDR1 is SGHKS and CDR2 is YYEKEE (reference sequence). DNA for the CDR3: TGTGCCAGCAGCTTCGGACCAGTCTACGAGCAGTACTTC. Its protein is CASSFGPVYEQYF. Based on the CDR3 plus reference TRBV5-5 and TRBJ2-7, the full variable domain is DAGVTQSPTHLIKTRGQQVTLRCSPISGHKSVSWYQQVLGQGPQFIFQYYEKEERGRGNFPDRFSARQFPNYSSELNVNALLLGDSALYLCASSFGPVYEQYFGPGTRLTVT.

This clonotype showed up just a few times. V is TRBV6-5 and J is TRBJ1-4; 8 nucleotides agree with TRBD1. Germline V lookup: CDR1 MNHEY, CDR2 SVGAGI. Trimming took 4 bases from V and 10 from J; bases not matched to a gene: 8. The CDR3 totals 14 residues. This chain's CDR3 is CASSSRDRRGKLFF. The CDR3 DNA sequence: TGTGCCAGCAGTTCCCGGGACAGGAGGGGAAAACTGTTTTTT.

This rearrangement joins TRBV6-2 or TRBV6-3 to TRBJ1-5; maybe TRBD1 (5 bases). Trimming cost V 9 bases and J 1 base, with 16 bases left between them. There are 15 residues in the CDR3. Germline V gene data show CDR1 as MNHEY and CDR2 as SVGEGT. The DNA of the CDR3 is TGTGCCAGTGAACTCTCCGGGGGAAGCAATCAGCCCCAGCATTTT. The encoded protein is CASELSGGSNQPQHF.

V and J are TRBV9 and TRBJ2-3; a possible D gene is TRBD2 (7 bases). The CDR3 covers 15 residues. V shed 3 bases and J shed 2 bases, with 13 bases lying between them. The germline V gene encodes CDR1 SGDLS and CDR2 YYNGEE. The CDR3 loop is CASSGGGGHTDTQYF. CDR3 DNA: TGTGCCAGCAGCGGGGGCGGGGGCCACACAGATACGCAGTATTTT.

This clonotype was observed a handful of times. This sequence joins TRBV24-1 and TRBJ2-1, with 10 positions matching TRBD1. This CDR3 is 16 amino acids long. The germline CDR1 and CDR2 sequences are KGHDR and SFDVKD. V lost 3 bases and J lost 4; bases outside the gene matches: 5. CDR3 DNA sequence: TGTGCCACCAGTGATCCCCGGGACAGGGGTTACAATGAGCAGTTCTTC. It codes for CATSDPRDRGYNEQFF.

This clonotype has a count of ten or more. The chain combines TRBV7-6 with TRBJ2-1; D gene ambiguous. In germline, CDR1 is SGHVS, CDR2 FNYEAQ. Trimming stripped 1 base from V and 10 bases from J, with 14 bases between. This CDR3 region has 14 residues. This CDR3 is CASSLGIGLREQFF. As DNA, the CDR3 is TGTGCCAGCAGCTTAGGTATAGGGCTGAGGGAGCAGTTCTTC.

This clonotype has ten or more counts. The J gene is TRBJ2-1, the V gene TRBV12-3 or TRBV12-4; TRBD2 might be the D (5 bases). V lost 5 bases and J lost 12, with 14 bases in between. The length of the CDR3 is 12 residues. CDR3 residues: CASSPDGRGQFF. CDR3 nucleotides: TGTGCCAGCAGTCCGGACGGACGGGGGCAGTTCTTC.

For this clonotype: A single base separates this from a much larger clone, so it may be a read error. The CDR3, as DNA: TGCAGCATGAGCCAGGGAGACTACGAGCAGTACTTC. Its translation: CSMSQGDYEQYF. The chain uses TRBV29-1 and TRBJ2-7; D might be TRBD1 or TRBD2, each matching 5 bases. The V gene lost 8 bases and the J gene lost 3 bases, with 14 bases spanning the gap. CDR3 length equals 12 residues. Germline V CDR1 and CDR2: SQVTM, ANQGSEA.

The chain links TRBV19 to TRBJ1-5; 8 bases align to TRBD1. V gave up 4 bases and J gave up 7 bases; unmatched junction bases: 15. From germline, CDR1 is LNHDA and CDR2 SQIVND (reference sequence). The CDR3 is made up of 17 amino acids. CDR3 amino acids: CASSNASNGQGRQPQHF. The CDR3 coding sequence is TGTGCCAGTAGTAACGCGTCAAACGGACAGGGAAGACAGCCCCAGCATTTT. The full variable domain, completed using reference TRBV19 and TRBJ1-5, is DGGITQSPKYLFRKEGQNVTLSCEQNLNHDAMYWYRQDPGQGLRLIYYSQIVNDFQKGDIAEGYSVSREKKESFPLTVTSAQKNPTAFYLCASSNASNGQGRQPQHFGDGTRLSIL.

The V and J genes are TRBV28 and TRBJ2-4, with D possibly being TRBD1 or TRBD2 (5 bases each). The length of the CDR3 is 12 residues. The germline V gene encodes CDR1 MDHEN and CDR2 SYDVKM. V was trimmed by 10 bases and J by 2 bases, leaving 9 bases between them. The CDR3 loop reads CATWDPKNIQYF. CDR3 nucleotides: TGTGCCACCTGGGACCCCAAAAACATTCAGTACTTC. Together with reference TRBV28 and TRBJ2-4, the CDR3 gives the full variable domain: DVKVTQSSRYLVKRTGEKVFLECVQDMDHENMFWYRQDPGLGLRLIYFSYDVKMKEKGDIPEGYSVSREKKERFSLILESASTNQTSMYLCATWDPKNIQYFGAGTRLSVL.

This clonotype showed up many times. CDR3 amino acids: CASSFIGGGEETQYF. In DNA form, the CDR3 reads TGTGCCAGCAGTTTTATTGGCGGGGGGGAGGAGACCCAGTACTTC. V and J are TRBV28 and TRBJ2-5, with 9 positions matching TRBD2. Germline trimming cut 3 bases from V and 5 bases from J; bases unmatched to any gene: 7. The germline gives CDR1 MDHEN, CDR2 SYDVKM. The CDR3 consists of 15 residues.

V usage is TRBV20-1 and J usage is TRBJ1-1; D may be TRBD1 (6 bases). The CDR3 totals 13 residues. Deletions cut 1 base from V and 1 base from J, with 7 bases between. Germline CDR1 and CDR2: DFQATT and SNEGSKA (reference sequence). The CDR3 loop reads CSARVQGNTEAFF. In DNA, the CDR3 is TGCAGTGCTAGAGTACAGGGGAACACTGAAGCTTTCTTT.

The CDR3 sequence: CASSSSQTDQPQHF. DNA for the CDR3: TGTGCCAGCAGTAGTTCACAGACCGATCAGCCCCAGCATTTT. The chain is built from TRBV6-1 and TRBJ1-5; D unresolved. V was trimmed by 5 bases and J by 5 bases, leaving 13 bases between them. The CDR3 extends over 14 amino acids. CDR1 is MNHNS, CDR2 SASEGT, per germline.